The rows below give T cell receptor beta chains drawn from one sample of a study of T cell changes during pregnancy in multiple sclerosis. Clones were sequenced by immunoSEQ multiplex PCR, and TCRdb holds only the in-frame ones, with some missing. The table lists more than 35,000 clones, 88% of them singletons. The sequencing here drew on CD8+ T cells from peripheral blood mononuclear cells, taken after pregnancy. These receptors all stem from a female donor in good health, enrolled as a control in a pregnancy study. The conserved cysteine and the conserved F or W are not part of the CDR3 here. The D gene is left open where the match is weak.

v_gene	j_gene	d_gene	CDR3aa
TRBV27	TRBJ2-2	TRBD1	ASSRGQDGNTGELF
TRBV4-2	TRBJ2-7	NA	ASSQGGLPYEQY
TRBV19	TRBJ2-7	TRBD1	ASSPGGYEQY
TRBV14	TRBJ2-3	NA	ASSHQGSTDTQY
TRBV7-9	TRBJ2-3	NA	ASYPGDTQY
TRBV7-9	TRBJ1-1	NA	ASSQAFGGAINTEAF
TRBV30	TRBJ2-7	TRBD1	AWSLTGAYEQY
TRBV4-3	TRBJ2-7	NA	ASSQVEEFSGTTYEQY
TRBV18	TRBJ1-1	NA	ASSPRGMNTEAF
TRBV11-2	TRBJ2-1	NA	ASSLRPGEGEQF
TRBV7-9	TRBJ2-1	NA	ASSMGGNEQF
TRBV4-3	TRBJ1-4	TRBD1	ASSQDYRGFGKLF
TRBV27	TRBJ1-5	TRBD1	ASSSGQGRMPQH
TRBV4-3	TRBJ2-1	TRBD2	ASSRRRPSGGEDSYNEQF
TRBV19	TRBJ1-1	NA	ATQEGWNTEAF
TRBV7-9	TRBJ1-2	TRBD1	ASSSQGGTYYGYT
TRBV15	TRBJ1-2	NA	ATSGGYGYT
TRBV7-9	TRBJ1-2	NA	ASSLGPGSNYGYT
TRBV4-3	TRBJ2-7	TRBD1	ASSQDDRGRNEQY
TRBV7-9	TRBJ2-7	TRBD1	ASSRGQASEEQY
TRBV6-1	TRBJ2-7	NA	ASSVSHRDFYEQY
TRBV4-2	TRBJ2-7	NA	ASSQEGTLSYEQY
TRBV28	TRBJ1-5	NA	ASSFGQPQH
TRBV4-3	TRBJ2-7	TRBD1	ASSQDTGGSYEQY
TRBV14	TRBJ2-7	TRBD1	ASSPMGQGSSYEQY
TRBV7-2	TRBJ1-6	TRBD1	ASSLGQRSNSPLH